The 7 T cell receptor beta chains below were found in one sample sequenced in a study of T cell therapy after organ transplantation. These TCRs' antigens remain unknown. Specified time point: 20-29 weeks after completion of therapy. Here immunoSEQ multiplex PCR was the method, and the copy in TCRdb shows in-frame clones only, minus some. Among around 15,000 clones listed, over 75% were seen once. The material sequenced was CD8+ T cells from blood, taken after autologous CMV-specific T cell therapy. Every receptor here comes from a human patient who had received a solid organ transplant and had CMV disease. Some T cells may be graft donor cells.

The V gene is TRBV12-2, the J gene TRBJ1-1. TRBV12-2 is a documented pseudogene. The CDR3 runs to 10 residues. CDR3 nucleotides: TGTGCAAGTCCCCCTGCGGCAGCTTTCTTT. As protein: CASPPAAAFF.

The chain couples TRBV6-6 to TRBJ2-7, with 7 positions matching TRBD1. The CDR3 is 15 residues long. Per the germline V gene, CDR1 is MNHNY and CDR2 is SVGAGI (reference sequence). After removal of 2 bases from V and 3 bases from J, the junction contained 7 bases not matched to a gene. CDR3 nucleotides: TGTGCCAGCAGTTACCCTGACAGGGCCGACTACGAGCAGTACTTC. It translates to CASSYPDRADYEQYF.

The chain has TRBV6-5 and TRBJ1-2; D ambiguous. CDR1 MNHEY and CDR2 SVGAGI come from the germline V gene. The CDR3 consists of 14 residues. V was cut by 2 bases and J by 2 bases, with 9 bases left in between. The CDR3 coding sequence is TGTGCCAGCAGTTACGGACGGAACAACTATGGCTACACCTTC. Translated: CASSYGRNNYGYTF.

A single count supports this clone. The chain has TRBV19 and TRBJ1-1; D is unclear. Trimming left V 3 bases short and J 1 base short, with 6 bases between. CDR1 and CDR2 (germline): LNHDA, SQIVND (reference sequence). The CDR3 has 13 residues. CDR3 protein: CASSISGNTEAFF. DNA for the CDR3: TGTGCCAGTAGTATTAGCGGGAACACTGAAGCTTTCTTT.

The chain couples TRBV9 to TRBJ1-2; weak D call: TRBD1 (5 bases). Per the germline V gene, CDR1 is SGDLS and CDR2 is YYNGEE. V was trimmed by 4 bases and J by 6 bases, leaving 13 bases between them. There are 13 residues in the CDR3. The CDR3 sequence: CASSSGQRNGYTF. The CDR3 DNA reads as TGTGCCAGCAGCTCTGGACAACGGAATGGCTACACCTTC.

The CDR3 coding sequence is TGCGCCAGCAGCCACAACCCGGGACAGGGTACTGAAGCTTTCTTT. Its protein is CASSHNPGQGTEAFF. The chain has TRBV4-1 and TRBJ1-1; 9 bases agree with TRBD1. The CDR3 contains 15 residues. Per germline, CDR1 MGHRA and CDR2 YSYEKL. V trimming: 3 bases; J trimming: 5 bases; junction bases outside the gene matches: 7.

This chain links TRBV23-1 with TRBJ2-5; D remains unclear. TRBV23-1 is identified as an open reading frame with a role that is uncertain. V shed 3 bases and J shed 5 bases, with 13 bases lying between them. This CDR3 has 14 residues. CDR3 nucleotide sequence: TGCGCCAGCAGTCATGGTTCGAGTGGGGAGACCCAGTACTTC. The encoded protein is CASSHGSSGETQYF.